This is a list of T cell receptor beta chains from one sample in a study of beta chain features in type 1 diabetes. Clones were sequenced by immunoSEQ multiplex PCR, and TCRdb holds only the in-frame ones, with some missing. Of around 150,000 clones in the sample, about 7% were seen once. Sequenced input: central memory CD4+ T cells from blood. The receptors were gathered from a woman in her thirties in good health. The CDR3 runs from the conserved cysteine through the conserved F or W. Each record gives: CDR3 DNA, CDR3 protein, J gene, D gene, V gene, clone size, CDR3 length. D genes are given only for firm matches. Only some rows state a clone size, as once, few, many or a class for expanded clones.

CDR3 DNA: TGTGCCAGCATCCTAAGGGGGTGGGACACCGGGGAGCTGTTTTTT
CDR3 protein: CASILRGWDTGELFF
J gene: TRBJ2-2
D gene: NA
V gene: TRBV5-6
clone size: NA
CDR3 length: 15

CDR3 DNA: TGTGCCAGCTCACCCAATGGACACGGTAGCAATCAGCCCCAGCATTTT
CDR3 protein: CASSPNGHGSNQPQHF
J gene: TRBJ1-5
D gene: NA
V gene: TRBV18
clone size: NA
CDR3 length: 16

CDR3 DNA: TGTGCCATCAGTCTAACTAGCGGAGGGGACTACAATGAGCAGTTCTTC
CDR3 protein: CAISLTSGGDYNEQFF
J gene: TRBJ2-1
D gene: TRBD2
V gene: TRBV10-3
clone size: few
CDR3 length: 16

CDR3 DNA: TGTGCCAGCATCCCCCCGGACAGGGTCGGTGGCTACACCTTC
CDR3 protein: CASIPPDRVGGYTF
J gene: TRBJ1-2
D gene: TRBD1
V gene: TRBV6-6
clone size: NA
CDR3 length: 14

CDR3 DNA: TGCGCCAGCAGCCAGTCGCCGAATAGCGGTGGGACAGATACGCAGTATTTT
CDR3 protein: CASSQSPNSGGTDTQYF
J gene: TRBJ2-3
D gene: NA
V gene: TRBV4-3
clone size: few
CDR3 length: 17

CDR3 DNA: TGTGCCAGCAGCTTAGGACTAGCGGGAGTCCACGAGCAGTACTTC
CDR3 protein: CASSLGLAGVHEQYF
J gene: TRBJ2-7
D gene: TRBD2
V gene: TRBV7-2
clone size: NA
CDR3 length: 15

CDR3 DNA: TGTGCCAGCAGTCTCCGTATTCAGGGGAAGACTGAAGCTTTCTTT
CDR3 protein: CASSLRIQGKTEAFF
J gene: TRBJ1-1
D gene: NA
V gene: TRBV28
clone size: NA
CDR3 length: 15

CDR3 DNA: TGTGCCAGCAGCCTCTCCAGACTAGCGGATACGCAGTATTTT
CDR3 protein: CASSLSRLADTQYF
J gene: TRBJ2-3
D gene: TRBD2
V gene: TRBV7-2
clone size: few
CDR3 length: 14

CDR3 DNA: TGCAGCGCCGGGAGGCGTACGAACACTGAAGCTTTCTTT
CDR3 protein: CSAGRRTNTEAFF
J gene: TRBJ1-1
D gene: NA
V gene: TRBV29-1
clone size: NA
CDR3 length: 13

CDR3 DNA: TGTGCCAGCACAATTTCTTACGGGCAGGGAACCTACGAGCAGTACTTC
CDR3 protein: CASTISYGQGTYEQYF
J gene: TRBJ2-7
D gene: NA
V gene: TRBV7-9
clone size: NA
CDR3 length: 16

CDR3 DNA: TGTGCCAGTAGATGGAGGAGCGACTATGGCTACACCTTC
CDR3 protein: CASRWRSDYGYTF
J gene: TRBJ1-2
D gene: NA
V gene: TRBV19
clone size: few
CDR3 length: 13

CDR3 DNA: TGTGCCTGGGAGGGGGCGGGAGGGATGGAGACCCAGTACTTC
CDR3 protein: CAWEGAGGMETQYF
J gene: TRBJ2-5
D gene: TRBD2
V gene: TRBV30
clone size: NA
CDR3 length: 14

CDR3 DNA: TGTGCCAGCAGCCACATCGGCTACACCTTC
CDR3 protein: CASSHIGYTF
J gene: TRBJ1-2
D gene: NA
V gene: TRBV7-2
clone size: NA
CDR3 length: 10

CDR3 DNA: TGTGCCAGCAGCTATCAAACTAGCAATGAGCAGTTCTTC
CDR3 protein: CASSYQTSNEQFF
J gene: TRBJ2-1
D gene: NA
V gene: TRBV7-2
clone size: many
CDR3 length: 13